The next 22 T cell receptor beta chains were all read from a single sample in a study of response to subunit inactivated influenza vaccine. One entry per CDR3 protein results from TCRdb running MiXCR on the RT-PCR reads. This sample has 500,000 to 550,000 distinct CDR3 sequences, with roughly 25% found just once. A further study also used this sample, focusing on T cells expressing NK-cell markers. That work states: UMIs accompanied the 5'RACE template switching by which TCR beta cDNA was made.

Specimen: CD4+ T cells sorted from PBMCs, collected 12 days after vaccination. The origin of the receptors is a man aged 50 to 59 who received an inactivated influenza vaccine.

The gene calls are TRBV5-1 and TRBJ2-5; TRBD1 matches at 9 bases. The CDR3 has 15 residues. CDR1 SGHRS and CDR2 YFSETQ come from the germline V gene. V shed 0 bases and J 1 base; nucleotides not matched to a gene: 1. CDR3 in DNA: TGCGCCAGCAGCTTGGGGGGACAGGGCCAAGAGACCCAGTACTTC. It codes for CASSLGGQGQETQYF.

This clonotype occurred a few times. The V call is TRBV12-3 or TRBV12-4, the J call TRBJ1-2; TRBD1 aligns across 12 bases. This CDR3 is 14 amino acids long. V gave up 3 bases and J gave up 8 bases; unmatched junction bases: 4. Here the CDR3 reads CASSLAGTGGGYTF. The CDR3, as DNA: TGTGCCAGCAGTTTGGCCGGGACAGGGGGCGGCTACACCTTC.

Here the CDR3 DNA reads TGTGCTAGTGGTTTGCCCGGGAGACAGACATCTTCCTATTCCTACGAGCAGTACTTC. Its protein product is CASGLPGRQTSSYSYEQYF. V and J are TRBV12-5 and TRBJ2-7, with TRBD2 as a possible D gene (6 bases). Trimming removed 2 bases at V and 1 base at J, with 24 bases between. The CDR3 extends over 19 amino acids. Per germline, CDR1 LGHNT and CDR2 FRNRAP.

This sequence joins TRBV6-1 and TRBJ2-2, with D perhaps matching TRBD1 or TRBD2 (6 bases each). Trimming stripped 6 bases from V and 5 bases from J, with 22 bases between. Germline V lookup: CDR1 MNHNS, CDR2 SASEGT. This CDR3 region has 17 residues. The CDR3 here is CASSQQGTGLPTGELFF. The CDR3 DNA reads TGTGCCAGCAGCCAACAGGGCACGGGACTCCCAACCGGGGAGCTGTTTTTT.

V gene TRBV7-9 combines with J gene TRBJ1-2; D is uncertain. V dropped 5 bases and J dropped 8 bases, with 9 bases sitting between them. This CDR3 has 11 amino acids. In germline, CDR1 is SEHNR, CDR2 FQNEAQ (reference sequence). The CDR3 sequence is CASSPNTGYTF. CDR3 nucleotide sequence: TGTGCCAGCAGCCCAAACACGGGCTACACCTTC. Full variable domain (missing parts from reference TRBV7-9 and TRBJ1-2): DTGVSQNPRHKITKRGQNVTFRCDPISEHNRLYWYRQTLGQGPEFLTYFQNEAQLEKSRLLSDRFSAERPKGSFSTLEIQRTEQGDSAMYLCASSPNTGYTFGSGTRLTVV.

This chain links TRBV2 with TRBJ2-2; possibly TRBD1 for D (8 bases). The length of the CDR3 is 13 residues. Per germline, CDR1 SNHLY and CDR2 FYNNEI. Trimming cost V 5 bases and J 6 bases, with 10 bases left between them. This chain's CDR3 is CASSTGGAGELFF. In DNA form, the CDR3 reads TGTGCCAGCAGTACAGGGGGGGCCGGGGAGCTGTTTTTT.

CDR3 nucleotide sequence: TGTGCCAGCAGCAAAGCAGGCAGGGGAAGCAATCAGCCCCAGCATTTT. It is translated as CASSKAGRGSNQPQHF. The rearrangement links TRBV21-1 to TRBJ1-5; TRBD1 reflects the table's D call only, with no check against the DNA. TRBV21-1 is a pseudogene segment. The CDR3 runs 16 residues.

This clonotype was counted a few times. CDR3 loop: CASGPLAYNEQFF. DNA of the CDR3: TGCGCCAGCGGTCCTTTGGCCTACAATGAGCAGTTCTTC. The chain couples TRBV5-1 to TRBJ2-1; D unresolved. The CDR3 loop spans 13 amino acids. In germline, CDR1 is SGHRS, CDR2 YFSETQ. The V end was cut by 7 bases, the J end by 2 bases, with 10 bases between.

This clonotype was detected a few times. V gene TRBV12-3 or TRBV12-4 combines with J gene TRBJ1-1, with unresolved D. CDR3 length: 12 amino acids. Trimming cost V 6 bases and J 4 bases, with 9 bases left between them. As DNA, the CDR3 is TGTGCCAGCAGCCCGGGGTTCACTGAAGCTTTCTTT. Protein product: CASSPGFTEAFF.

This clonotype was seen more than once but under ten times. The CDR3 DNA reads TGTGCCAGCAGTTTCGACAGGGGGCCGGATAAGCAGTACTTC. Protein sequence: CASSFDRGPDKQYF. The V call is TRBV12-3 or TRBV12-4, the J call TRBJ2-7; 10 bases align to TRBD1. CDR3 length equals 14 residues. Trimming took 3 bases from V and 8 from J; bases not matched to a gene: 7.

This rearrangement joins TRBV29-1 to TRBJ2-3, with D hard to call. The CDR3 spans 12 residues. The germline V gene encodes CDR1 SQVTM and CDR2 ANQGSEA. V was pared by 3 bases and J by 0 bases, with 4 bases between. Written as DNA, the CDR3 is TGCAGCGTTGATGCCAGCACAGATACGCAGTATTTT. Residues: CSVDASTDTQYF.

This clonotype occurred a few times. This chain joins TRBV4-1 and TRBJ2-4; TRBD2 matches at 7 bases. This CDR3 has 15 residues. The trim removed 1 base at V and 8 bases at J, leaving 8 bases unmatched. Germline V CDR1 and CDR2: MGHRA, YSYEKL. In DNA form, the CDR3 reads TGCGCCAGCAGCCAAGCACGACTAGCCACGGACATTCAGTACTTC. Protein product: CASSQARLATDIQYF.

The chain combines TRBV20-1 with TRBJ1-5; D ambiguous. The CDR3 sequence is 13 residues long. Trimming cost V 5 bases and J 0 bases, with 8 bases left between them. Per the germline V gene, CDR1 is DFQATT and CDR2 is SNEGSKA (reference sequence). CDR3 bases: TGCAGTGCTCTAATATCTAGCAATCAGCCCCAGCATTTT. Translated, it gives CSALISSNQPQHF.

The chain has TRBV3-1 and TRBJ2-5; D is unresolved. Trimming removed 2 bases at V and 5 bases at J, with 6 bases between. This CDR3 region has 12 residues. Germline CDR1 LGHDT, CDR2 YNNKEL (reference sequence). CDR3 bases: TGTGCCAGCAGCCAAAAGTGGGAGACCCAGTACTTC. Encoded protein: CASSQKWETQYF.

V gene TRBV11-2 combines with J gene TRBJ2-2; a weak D match, TRBD1 (6 bases). V gave up 4 bases and J gave up 4 bases, with 13 bases separating them. Germline V CDR1 and CDR2: SGHAT, FQNNGV. This CDR3 region has 15 residues. CDR3 coding DNA: TGTGCCAGCAGCTCACAGGGTCCGGGCACCGGGGAGCTGTTTTTT. Its protein product is CASSSQGPGTGELFF.

The chain has TRBV5-1 and TRBJ2-7; a weak D match, TRBD1 (9 bases). The germline V gene encodes CDR1 SGHRS and CDR2 YFSETQ. The germline V and J ends were trimmed by 4 bases and 2 bases, with 16 bases remaining between them. CDR3 size: 15 residues. CDR3 sequence reads: CASSAGGQGPYEQYF. CDR3 nucleotides: TGCGCCAGCAGCGCGGGGGGACAGGGTCCCTACGAGCAGTACTTC.

This clonotype has more than one count but fewer than ten. This sequence joins TRBV6-5 and TRBJ2-2; 9 nucleotides align to TRBD2. With 2 bases clipped from V and 4 bases from J, the junction kept 5 bases outside the gene matches. This CDR3 comprises 16 residues. In germline, CDR1 is MNHEY, CDR2 SVGAGI. CDR3 sequence (DNA): TGTGCCAGCAGTTACCGCCGCGGGAGGGCCACCGGGGAGCTGTTTTTT. Encoded protein: CASSYRRGRATGELFF.

This clonotype was observed a handful of times. This chain links TRBV19 with TRBJ2-4, with D possibly matching TRBD2 (5 bases). Germline V CDR1 and CDR2: LNHDA, SQIVND (reference sequence). The CDR3 length is 14 residues. Trimming left V 6 bases short and J 1 base short, with 10 bases between. This CDR3 reads CASRISGAKNIQYF. As DNA, the CDR3 is TGTGCCAGTAGGATTTCGGGGGCCAAAAACATTCAGTACTTC.

This clonotype occurred many times. The chain is built from TRBV12-3 or TRBV12-4 and TRBJ2-7; D may be TRBD2 (5 bases). The CDR3 length is 14 residues. The V and J ends lost 8 bases and 0 bases respectively, with 14 bases between them. The CDR3 region has the DNA TGTGCCAGCTCAGAGACGGGGAGCTCCTACGAGCAGTACTTC. Encoded protein: CASSETGSSYEQYF.

This clonotype has just a few counts. The chain has TRBV20-1 and TRBJ1-2; 8 bases fit TRBD1. V was pared by 0 bases and J by 7 bases, with 13 bases of the junction left unmatched. Germline CDR1 reads DFQATT; CDR2 reads SNEGSKA (reference sequence). This CDR3 contains 16 residues. The CDR3 DNA follows: TGCAGTGCTAGAGATTCGCGACAGGGGAATCTGCCTGGCTACACCTTC. As protein: CSARDSRQGNLPGYTF.

This clonotype was counted only a few times. The chain employs TRBV6-5 and TRBJ2-3, with 7 bases fitting TRBD2. The V and J ends lost 6 bases and 2 bases, in that order; junction bases with no gene match: 8. The CDR3 covers 15 residues. From germline, CDR1 is MNHEY and CDR2 SVGAGI. CDR3 DNA sequence: TGTGCCAGCAGGTTAGCGGGTGCTCACACAGATACGCAGTATTTT. It codes for CASRLAGAHTDTQYF.

The chain's CDR3 is CASSVAPAGVTGELFF. Here the CDR3 DNA reads TGTGCCAGCAGCGTAGCTCCAGCGGGAGTCACCGGGGAGCTGTTTTTT. V usage is TRBV9 and J usage is TRBJ2-2, with 8 positions matching TRBD2. After removal of 0 bases from V and 4 bases from J, the junction contained 5 bases not matched to a gene. From germline, CDR1 is SGDLS and CDR2 YYNGEE. This CDR3 spans 16 amino acids.